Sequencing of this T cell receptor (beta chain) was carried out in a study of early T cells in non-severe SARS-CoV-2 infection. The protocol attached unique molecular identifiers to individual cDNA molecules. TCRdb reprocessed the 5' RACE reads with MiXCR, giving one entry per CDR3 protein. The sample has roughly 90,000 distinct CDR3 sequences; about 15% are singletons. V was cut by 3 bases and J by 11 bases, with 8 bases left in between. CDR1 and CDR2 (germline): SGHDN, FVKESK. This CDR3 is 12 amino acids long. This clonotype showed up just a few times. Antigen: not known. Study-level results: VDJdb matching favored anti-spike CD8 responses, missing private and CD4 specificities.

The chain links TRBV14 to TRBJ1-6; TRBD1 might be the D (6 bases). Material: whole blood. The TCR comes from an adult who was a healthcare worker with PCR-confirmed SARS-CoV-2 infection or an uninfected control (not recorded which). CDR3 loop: CASSHSGAPLHF. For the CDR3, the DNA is TGTGCCAGCAGCCATTCAGGGGCACCCCTCCACTTT.